The source of this TCR beta chain is a study of CXCR3-negative and CXCR3-positive naive CD8 T cells. It was by 5' RACE with UMI labels that the TRB cDNA libraries were prepared. One entry per CDR3 protein, without DNA, is what TCRdb gives after re-calling the 5' RACE reads. Recorded here are some 66,000 distinct CDR3 sequences; the top ten clones represent approximately 1.5%. This sequence originates from a human donor in good health. Some clones in this sample may be carry-over from other donors' samples. The specimen was naive CXCR3- CD8+ T cells from blood. Regarding subset: CD45RO-CCR7+CD27+CD95- naive CD8+ T cells lacking CXCR3 (TNR3-).

The CDR3 protein is CASSPWVAGVETGELFF. J is TRBJ2-2 and V is TRBV7-3; with no DNA, the TCRdb D assignment of TRBD2 cannot be verified. Germline V CDR1 and CDR2: SGHTA, FQGTGA. CDR3 length equals 17 residues.